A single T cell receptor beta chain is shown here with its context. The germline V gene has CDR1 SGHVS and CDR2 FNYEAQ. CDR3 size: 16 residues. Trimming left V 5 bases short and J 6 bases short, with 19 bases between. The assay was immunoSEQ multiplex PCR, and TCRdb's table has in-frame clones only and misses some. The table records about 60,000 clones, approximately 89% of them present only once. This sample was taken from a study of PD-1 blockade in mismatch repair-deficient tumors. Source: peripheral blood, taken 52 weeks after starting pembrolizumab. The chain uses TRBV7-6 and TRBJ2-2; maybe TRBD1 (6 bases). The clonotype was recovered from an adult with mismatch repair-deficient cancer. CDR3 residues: CASSAKTGWASGELFF. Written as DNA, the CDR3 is TGTGCCAGCAGCGCAAAAACAGGGTGGGCGTCCGGGGAGCTGTTTTTT.